The 24 T cell receptor beta chains below come from one sample, sequenced in a study of monozygotic twins with inflammatory bowel disease. TCRdb re-called the 5' RACE reads and catalogs CDR3 proteins one per entry, DNA excluded. Recorded for this sample: more than 300,000 distinct CDR3 sequences. What was sequenced was blood. These receptors all stem from a human donor with ulcerative colitis or Crohn's disease, or a healthy co-twin of an affected twin (not recorded which).

CDR3 loop: CSASGGQLNQPQHF. This chain joins TRBV20-1 and TRBJ1-5; without DNA, the TCRdb call of TRBD1 cannot be checked. From germline, CDR1 is DFQATT and CDR2 SNEGSKA (reference sequence). The CDR3 spans 14 residues.

V and J are TRBV12-3 or TRBV12-4 and TRBJ2-1; without DNA, the TCRdb call of TRBD1 cannot be checked. The CDR3 has 11 residues. CDR3 residues: CASRARGEQFF.

The chain combines TRBV19 with TRBJ2-7; TCRdb returns TRBD2, unconfirmable since there is no DNA. The germline V gene has CDR1 LNHDA and CDR2 SQIVND (reference sequence). The CDR3 runs to 16 residues. The CDR3 loop is CASTAYYQRGTYEQYF.

The chain employs TRBV5-1 and TRBJ2-7; TCRdb's assignment of TRBD2 cannot be checked, as there is no DNA. The CDR3 has 15 residues. CDR1 and CDR2 from the germline V gene are SGHRS and YFSETQ. Here the CDR3 reads CASSLETSGYYEQYF.

The chain joins TRBV19 to TRBJ2-7; TCRdb designates TRBD2, a call that cannot be tested without DNA. CDR1 is LNHDA, CDR2 SQIVND, per germline (reference sequence). This CDR3 region has 15 residues. The chain's CDR3 is CASKSMDVPSYEQYF.

The chain combines TRBV2 with TRBJ1-1; TCRdb calls TRBD1, which cannot be checked without DNA. The CDR3 loop spans 13 amino acids. Germline V gives CDR1 SNHLY, CDR2 FYNNEI. The CDR3 reads CATPGGMNTEAFF.

V usage is TRBV19 and J usage is TRBJ2-1. The length of the CDR3 is 12 residues. The V gene's germline CDR1 is LNHDA and CDR2 SQIVND (reference sequence). This CDR3 reads CASGMAYNEQFF. Using reference TRBV19 and TRBJ2-1 for the parts outside the CDR3, the full variable domain is DGGITQSPKYLFRKEGQNVTLSCEQNLNHDAMYWYRQDPGQGLRLIYYSQIVNDFQKGDIAEGYSVSREKKESFPLTVTSAQKNPTAFYLCASGMAYNEQFFGPGTRLTVL.

The chain is built from TRBV14 and TRBJ1-2; TCRdb returns TRBD1, unconfirmable since there is no DNA. Germline V gene lookup returns CDR1 SGHDN and CDR2 FVKESK. The CDR3 totals 16 residues. CDR3 residues: CASSRDQLQGAHGYTF. Full variable domain (outside the CDR3, taken from reference TRBV14 and TRBJ1-2): EAGVTQFPSHSVIEKGQTVTLRCDPISGHDNLYWYRRVMGKEIKFLLHFVKESKQDESGMPNNRFLAERTGGTYSTLKVQPAELEDSGVYFCASSRDQLQGAHGYTFGSGTRLTVV.

This chain joins TRBV5-1 and TRBJ1-4; checking the TCRdb D call of TRBD1 is not possible without DNA. Per the germline V gene, CDR1 is SGHRS and CDR2 is YFSETQ. This CDR3 is 15 amino acids long. CDR3 sequence reads: CASSLGDRENEKLFF.

The V and J genes are TRBV5-1 and TRBJ2-7; no DNA is available, so the TRBD2 call from TCRdb remains unchecked. The CDR3 sequence is 16 residues long. Germline CDR1 is SGHRS and CDR2 is YFSETQ. The CDR3 loop reads CASSLPGTSGTYEQYF. Drawing the rest from reference TRBV5-1 and TRBJ2-7, the complete variable domain is KAGVTQTPRYLIKTRGQQVTLSCSPISGHRSVSWYQQTPGQGLQFLFEYFSETQRNKGNFPGRFSGRQFSNSRSEMNVSTLELGDSALYLCASSLPGTSGTYEQYFGPGTRLTVT.

The J gene is TRBJ2-7, the V gene TRBV29-1; TCRdb gives TRBD2 as the D gene, but with no DNA this cannot be confirmed. The CDR3 totals 14 residues. CDR1 and CDR2 (germline): SQVTM, ANQGSEA. CDR3 sequence: CSVEQGRGSYEQYF.

V usage is TRBV5-1 and J usage is TRBJ1-3; absent DNA, TCRdb's TRBD1 call cannot be checked. Germline CDR1 and CDR2: SGHRS and YFSETQ. The CDR3 length is 17 residues. The CDR3 sequence is CASSLLGRESSGNTIYF. The full variable domain, its missing parts supplied by reference TRBV5-1 and TRBJ1-3, is KAGVTQTPRYLIKTRGQQVTLSCSPISGHRSVSWYQQTPGQGLQFLFEYFSETQRNKGNFPGRFSGRQFSNSRSEMNVSTLELGDSALYLCASSLLGRESSGNTIYFGEGSWLTVV.

The CDR3 sequence: CASSQRATLENTEAFF. The rearrangement uses TRBV4-1 and TRBJ1-1. Germline V gene data show CDR1 as MGHRA and CDR2 as YSYEKL. The CDR3 has 16 residues.

The chain carries TRBV24-1 and TRBJ2-2; TCRdb proposes TRBD1, but this gene call is untestable without DNA. Germline lookup yields CDR1 KGHDR and CDR2 SFDVKD. CDR3 size: 15 residues. CDR3 sequence: CATSDPRAGPGELFF.

J is TRBJ2-3 and V is TRBV6-5; without DNA, the TCRdb call of TRBD1 cannot be checked. The CDR3 runs to 17 residues. The germline V gene encodes CDR1 MNHEY and CDR2 SVGAGI. The CDR3 region is CASSYSGGGLSADTQYF.

The rearrangement joins TRBV18 to TRBJ2-7. Germline V gives CDR1 KGHSH, CDR2 LQKENI. This CDR3 contains 13 residues. Here the CDR3 reads CASSPQDGYEQYF.

This chain joins TRBV4-3 and TRBJ2-7; TCRdb's D call, TRBD2, is unchecked because there is no DNA. CDR1 is LGHNA and CDR2 is YSLEER in the germline V gene. This CDR3 is built from 19 residues. CDR3 protein: CASSQRTPSGGAVSYEQYF.

The chain joins TRBV10-3 to TRBJ2-2. The CDR3 contains 12 residues. The germline CDR1 and CDR2 sequences are ENHRY and SYGVKD. CDR3 in amino acids: CAIKLLGEELFF.

The chain couples TRBV2 to TRBJ2-7. There are 11 residues in the CDR3. Germline values: CDR1 SNHLY, CDR2 FYNNEI. This chain's CDR3 is CASTDTYEQYF.

This chain joins TRBV5-1 and TRBJ1-1; checking the TCRdb D call of TRBD1 is not possible without DNA. The CDR3 loop spans 15 amino acids. Germline CDR1 reads SGHRS; CDR2 reads YFSETQ. The CDR3 sequence is CASSLYGTVNTEAFF.

The rearrangement uses TRBV6-5 and TRBJ1-6. The CDR3 is 17 amino acids. The V gene's germline CDR1 is MNHEY and CDR2 SVGAGI. The CDR3 protein is CASSYYTSSSYNSPLHF.

The chain combines TRBV6-6 with TRBJ2-1; TCRdb outputs TRBD1, but without DNA this stays unchecked. Germline V gives CDR1 MNHNY, CDR2 SVGAGI (reference sequence). This CDR3 is 11 amino acids long. CDR3 sequence: CASSLRGEHFF.

The rearrangement links TRBV5-1 to TRBJ2-7. From germline, CDR1 is SGHRS and CDR2 YFSETQ. The CDR3 is made up of 15 amino acids. CDR3 residues: CASSLGRGRSYEQYF.

The J gene is TRBJ1-1, the V gene TRBV7-2; the TRBD1 assignment by TCRdb is unverifiable without DNA. CDR1 is SGHTA, CDR2 FQGNSA, per germline. This CDR3 spans 15 amino acids. CDR3 amino acids: CASSPRTGEGTEAFF.